Following are 11 T cell receptor beta chains from one sample sequenced in a study of shared clonotypes between healthy human individuals. Using immunoSEQ multiplex PCR, the repertoire was profiled, and TCRdb retains in-frame clones only, with some absent. Of more than 2,000,000 clones listed, 90% to 95% are singletons. The specimen was naive CD4+ T cells sorted from blood. As to subset: CD45RA+ positively selected. The receptors here all came from a man aged 18 to 29 in good health.

The rearrangement links TRBV4-1 to TRBJ1-4; D uncertain. Germline-derived CDR1 and CDR2 are MGHRA and YSYEKL. There are 14 residues in the CDR3. Between the trimmed V and J ends, which lost 1 base and 5 bases, there was a span of 8 bases. CDR3: CASSQGAGNEKLFF. In DNA, the CDR3 is TGCGCCAGCAGCCAAGGGGCGGGGAATGAAAAACTGTTTTTT.

This chain links TRBV9 with TRBJ2-1, with TRBD2 as a possible D gene (6 bases). Looked up from germline, CDR1 is SGDLS and CDR2 is YYNGEE. V lost 0 bases and J lost 2, with 9 bases in between. The CDR3 consists of 15 residues. The CDR3 protein is CASSVAGEPYNEQFF. The DNA of the CDR3 is TGTGCCAGCAGCGTAGCGGGAGAGCCCTACAATGAGCAGTTCTTC.

This chain joins TRBV11-3 and TRBJ1-6; 7 bases align to TRBD1. Germline CDR1 SGHNT, CDR2 YENEEA. This CDR3 contains 13 residues. V lost 5 bases and J lost 10; bases outside the gene matches: 5. CDR3 in DNA: TGTGCCAGCAGCGTGGACAGGCACTCACCCCTCCACTTT. Protein: CASSVDRHSPLHF.

The chain employs TRBV28 and TRBJ1-1; TRBD1 is a possible D gene (6 bases). The CDR3 totals 12 residues. V lost 5 bases to trimming and J lost 10 bases, with 14 bases between them. The germline gives CDR1 MDHEN, CDR2 SYDVKM. The CDR3 coding sequence is TGTGCCAGCAGTGGGACGGGGGGCTCAGCTTTCTTT. Protein product: CASSGTGGSAFF. Full variable domain (rest looked up from reference TRBV28 and TRBJ1-1): DVKVTQSSRYLVKRTGEKVFLECVQDMDHENMFWYRQDPGLGLRLIYFSYDVKMKEKGDIPEGYSVSREKKERFSLILESASTNQTSMYLCASSGTGGSAFFGQGTRLTVV.

This chain connects TRBV30 to TRBJ2-7, with 11 bases aligning to TRBD1. V lost 1 base, J lost 3 bases, and 5 bases stayed unmatched. Germline CDR1 GTSNPN, CDR2 SVGIG (reference sequence). CDR3 length: 15 residues. CDR3 nucleotide sequence: TGTGCCTGGAGTGCGAGTGGGACAGGGGGCTACGAGCAGTACTTC. It is translated as CAWSASGTGGYEQYF.

The V and J genes are TRBV4-3 and TRBJ2-1; TRBD2 matches at 16 bases. With 4 bases clipped from V and 8 bases from J, the junction kept 11 bases outside the gene matches. Germline CDR1 reads LGHNA; CDR2 reads YSLEER. The CDR3 totals 18 residues. CDR3 coding DNA: TGCGCCAGCAGCCGCATAATGGGACTAGCGGGAGGGCGGGATGAGCAGTTCTTC. Encoded protein: CASSRIMGLAGGRDEQFF.

The genes are TRBV11-1 and TRBJ2-4; D may be TRBD1 (6 bases). This CDR3 has 14 residues. Germline V CDR1 and CDR2: SGHAT, FQDESV (reference sequence). V lost 0 bases and J 4 bases, leaving 7 bases between the germline ends. In nucleotides, the CDR3 is TGTGCCAGCAGCTTAGCAGGGGGTAAAAACATTCAGTACTTC. It specifies CASSLAGGKNIQYF.

The gene calls are TRBV5-8 and TRBJ1-3; D ambiguous. The V gene lost 0 bases and the J gene lost 0 bases, with 7 bases spanning the gap. Germline V CDR1 and CDR2: SGHTS, YDEGEE. The CDR3 runs to 15 residues. CDR3 sequence reads: CASSLDGSSGNTIYF. DNA for the CDR3: TGTGCCAGCAGCTTGGACGGCAGCTCTGGAAACACCATATATTTT.

This clone was recorded once. The gene calls are TRBV11-2 and TRBJ2-5; 7 bases map to TRBD2. Germline V gene sequence: CDR1 SGHAT, CDR2 FQNNGV. Trimming cost V 3 bases and J 1 base; bases outside gene matches: 2. The CDR3 runs 14 residues. CDR3 DNA sequence: TGTGCCAGCAGCTTCTCTAGCGGCCAAGAGACCCAGTACTTC. Its translation: CASSFSSGQETQYF.

The gene calls are TRBV9 and TRBJ1-6; D gene unclear. This CDR3 has 13 amino acids. The V and J ends lost 2 bases and 9 bases respectively, with 9 bases between them. Germline assignment: CDR1 SGDLS and CDR2 YYNGEE. The CDR3 DNA reads as TGTGCCAGCAGCGTTGACATGGTTTCACCCCTCCACTTT. This codes for CASSVDMVSPLHF.

The chain is built from TRBV28 and TRBJ2-7; D uncertain. This CDR3 is built from 16 residues. V was shortened by 5 bases and J by 0 bases, with 17 bases between the two germline ends. CDR1 is MDHEN and CDR2 is SYDVKM in the germline V gene. CDR3 coding DNA: TGTGCCAGCAGTCCCCGGCCCCCCGCGAGCTCCTACGAGCAGTACTTC. Its protein product is CASSPRPPASSYEQYF.